The rows below give T cell receptor beta chains drawn from one sample of a study of shared clonotypes between healthy human individuals. Libraries were prepared by immunoSEQ multiplex PCR; TCRdb keeps only in-frame clonotypes and omits some of them. Among about 600,000 clones listed, nearly 97% were seen once. The material sequenced was naive CD8+ T cells sorted from blood. These TCRs come from a woman between 25 and 40 years old in good health. Each CDR3 is given with its conserved first and last residue. D genes are given only for firm matches. Part of the rows lack a size; the others show once, few, many or a class for expanded clones.

D gene	V gene	clone size	J gene	CDR3 length	CDR3 protein	CDR3 DNA
.	TRBV11-1	.	TRBJ2-1	12	CASSLPTGGQFF	TGTGCCAGCAGCTTGCCGACCGGTGGGCAGTTCTTC
.	TRBV7-8	.	TRBJ2-1	17	CASSQPGWLNFYNEQFF	TGTGCCAGCAGCCAACCGGGGTGGCTGAATTTTTACAATGAGCAGTTCTTC
TRBD1	TRBV28	.	TRBJ2-5	15	CASSLGTGLQETQYF	TGTGCCAGCAGTTTGGGGACAGGGCTCCAAGAGACCCAGTACTTC
.	TRBV5-6	.	TRBJ2-3	16	CASSQGASGFTDTQYF	TGTGCCAGCAGCCAGGGGGCTAGCGGTTTCACAGATACGCAGTATTTT
.	TRBV7-7	.	TRBJ2-1	13	CASSFWESDEQFF	TGTGCCAGCAGCTTTTGGGAGTCGGATGAGCAGTTCTTC
TRBD1	TRBV6-5	.	TRBJ1-2	15	CASSYGQGDIYGYTF	TGTGCCAGCAGCTACGGACAGGGAGATATTTATGGCTACACCTTC
.	TRBV27	.	TRBJ2-3	13	CASSLYQGDTQYF	TGTGCCAGCAGTTTATACCAGGGGGATACGCAGTATTTT
.	TRBV4-1	.	TRBJ1-6	19	CASSHDTERGSSYNSPLHF	TGCGCCAGCAGCCACGATACCGAACGGGGGAGCTCCTATAATTCACCCCTCCACTTT
.	TRBV19	.	TRBJ1-5	15	CATRFFQDSNQPQHF	TGTGCCACACGGTTTTTTCAGGATAGCAATCAGCCCCAGCATTTT
TRBD1	TRBV19	once	TRBJ2-3	14	CASSTMTGPDTQYF	TGTGCCAGTAGTACGATGACAGGGCCAGATACGCAGTATTTT
TRBD1	TRBV15	.	TRBJ1-2	19	CATSSTSDRGGSAGNGYTF	TGTGCCACCAGCAGTACATCGGACAGGGGAGGAAGCGCCGGAAATGGCTACACCTTC
.	TRBV7-9	.	TRBJ1-4	12	CASSHPLGKLFF	TGTGCCAGCAGCCACCCCTTGGGAAAACTGTTTTTT
TRBD1	TRBV5-5	.	TRBJ2-7	14	CASSFDRGGYEQYF	TGTGCCAGCAGCTTTGACAGGGGTGGGTACGAGCAGTACTTC
.	TRBV9	.	TRBJ1-4	15	CASSVQRGTNEKLFF	TGTGCCAGCAGCGTACAGCGAGGGACTAATGAAAAACTGTTTTTT
TRBD1	TRBV19	.	TRBJ2-7	13	CASSDRVGDEQYF	TGTGCCAGTAGCGACAGGGTGGGCGACGAGCAGTACTTC
.	TRBV29-1	once	TRBJ1-2	14	CSVEEGLANYGYTF	TGCAGCGTTGAAGAGGGATTGGCTAACTATGGCTACACCTTC
.	TRBV4-1	.	TRBJ2-1	16	CASSHLSDAYGNEQFF	TGCGCCAGCAGCCACTTATCCGACGCCTACGGCAATGAGCAGTTCTTC
TRBD2	TRBV28	.	TRBJ2-1	15	CASSLWTSENNEQFF	TGTGCCAGCAGTTTATGGACTAGCGAGAACAATGAGCAGTTCTTC
.	TRBV18	.	TRBJ1-1	15	CASSPNGGGNTEAFF	TGTGCCAGCTCACCAAATGGCGGGGGTAACACTGAAGCTTTCTTT
TRBD2	TRBV5-8	.	TRBJ2-1	13	CASSPILLAQQFF	TGTGCCAGCAGCCCCATCCTACTAGCGCAGCAGTTCTTC
TRBD1	TRBV19	once	TRBJ1-4	14	CASSPDRVGEKLFF	TGTGCCAGTAGTCCCGACAGGGTCGGGGAAAAACTGTTTTTT
TRBD2	TRBV28	.	TRBJ2-3	17	CASSPGTSGRGTDTQYF	TGTGCCAGCAGTCCCGGGACTAGCGGGAGGGGGACAGATACGCAGTATTTT